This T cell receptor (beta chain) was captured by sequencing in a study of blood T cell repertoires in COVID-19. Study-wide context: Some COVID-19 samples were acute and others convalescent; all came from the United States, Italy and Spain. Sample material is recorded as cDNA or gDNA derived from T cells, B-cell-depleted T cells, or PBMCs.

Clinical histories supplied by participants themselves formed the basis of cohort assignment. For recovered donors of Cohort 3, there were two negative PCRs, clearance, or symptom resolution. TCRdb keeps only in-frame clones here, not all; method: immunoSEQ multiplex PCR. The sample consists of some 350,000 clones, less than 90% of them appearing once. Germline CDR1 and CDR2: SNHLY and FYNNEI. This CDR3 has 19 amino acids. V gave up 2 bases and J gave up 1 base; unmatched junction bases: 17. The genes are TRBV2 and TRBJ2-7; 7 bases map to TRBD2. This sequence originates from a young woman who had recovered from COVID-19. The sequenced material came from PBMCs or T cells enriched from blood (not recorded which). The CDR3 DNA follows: TGTGCCAGCAGTGAACCTGCTTGGCGGGAGAAAGGTTGGTCCTACGAGCAGTACTTC. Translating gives CASSEPAWREKGWSYEQYF.